This T cell receptor (beta chain) stems from a study of T cells in Graves' hyperthyroidism and ophthalmopathy. Ophthalmopathy cases scored 3 or more on the Clinical Activity Score and 4 or more on NOSPECS grade, with duration below 3 months. This clonotype was seen just once. Amplification yielded TCR beta CDR3 regions, with RNA transcripts as the source. First-round RT-PCR with HTBI primers amplified the TCR CDR3 region. TCRdb reanalysed the multiplex PCR reads using MiXCR and keeps one entry per CDR3 protein. Of about 520,000 distinct CDR3 sequences in the sample, roughly a quarter were seen once. CDR3 length equals 14 residues. Trimming stripped 4 bases from V and 8 bases from J, with 15 bases between. Per the germline V gene, CDR1 is DFQATT and CDR2 is SNEGSKA (reference sequence).

This clonotype originated in a woman in her 30s with Graves' ophthalmopathy. Input material: blood. The chain is built from TRBV20-1 and TRBJ1-6; no definite D call. In nucleotides, the CDR3 is TGCAGTGCTATTAGAGGCGCCCCAGATTCACCCCTCCACTTT. Protein: CSAIRGAPDSPLHF.